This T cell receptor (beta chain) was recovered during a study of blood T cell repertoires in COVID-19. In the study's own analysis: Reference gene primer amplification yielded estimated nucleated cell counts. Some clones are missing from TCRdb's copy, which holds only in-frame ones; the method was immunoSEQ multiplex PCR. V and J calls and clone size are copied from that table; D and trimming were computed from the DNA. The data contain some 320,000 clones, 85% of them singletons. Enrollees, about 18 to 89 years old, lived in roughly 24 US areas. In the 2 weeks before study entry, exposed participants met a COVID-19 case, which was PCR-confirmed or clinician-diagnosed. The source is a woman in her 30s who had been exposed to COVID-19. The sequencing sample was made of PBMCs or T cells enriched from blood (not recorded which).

CDR3 sequence: CASSYSADFYGYTF. The CDR3 DNA sequence: TGTGCCAGCAGTTACTCGGCGGACTTCTATGGCTACACCTTC. The chain carries TRBV6-2 or TRBV6-3 and TRBJ1-2; no clear D. This CDR3 is 14 amino acids long. Germline CDR1 reads MNHEY; CDR2 reads SVGEGT. V dropped 0 bases and J dropped 4 bases, with 9 bases sitting between them.